The 5 T cell receptor beta chains given below trace back to one sample, sequenced in a study of a mutant IDH1 vaccine in newly diagnosed glioma. Time point reported: baseline, week 1 (first vaccination visit). Specified treatment: pre-vaccination baseline after standard-of-care therapy. Here immunoSEQ multiplex PCR was the method, and the copy in TCRdb shows in-frame clones only, minus some. The table records roughly 16,000 clones, approximately 80% of them present only once. The sample in question was PBMCs, obtained from a glioma patient treated with radiotherapy, temozolomide or both. All receptors come from a man aged 40-50 years with glioma.

This chain joins TRBV11-2 and TRBJ2-4; 8 positions agree with TRBD2. This CDR3 spans 14 amino acids. The junction had 6 bases not matched to a gene; V was cut back by 3 bases and J by 8 bases. Germline V gives CDR1 SGHAT, CDR2 FQNNGV. In DNA, the CDR3 is TGTGCCAGCAGCTTGGGCGGGAGGTCGGACATTCAGTACTTC. This codes for CASSLGGRSDIQYF.

Concerning this clone: Other DNA sequences in the same sample also yield this CDR3. This chain connects TRBV29-1 to TRBJ2-1; unclear D gene. Per germline, CDR1 SQVTM and CDR2 ANQGSEA. This CDR3 is built from 10 residues. The V end lost 6 bases, the J end lost 4 bases, and 4 bases lay between the germline ends. Here the CDR3 reads CSVGYNEQFF. The DNA for the CDR3 is TGCAGCGTCGGGTACAATGAGCAGTTCTTC.

J is TRBJ2-5 and V is TRBV7-9; the D gene could be TRBD1 or TRBD2 (5 bases each). Between the trimmed V and J ends, which lost 5 bases and 3 bases, there was a span of 19 bases. CDR1 and CDR2 from the germline V gene are SEHNR and FQNEAQ (reference sequence). The CDR3 contains 16 residues. In nucleotides, the CDR3 is TGTGCCAGCAGCCAAAGGGACCTATTAACCAAAGAGACCCAGTACTTC. Translating it yields CASSQRDLLTKETQYF.

CDR3 loop: CASSAGSHPAFF. DNA for the CDR3: TGTGCCAGCAGTGCCGGCAGTCACCCGGCTTTCTTT. The chain has TRBV6-4 and TRBJ1-1; D is undetermined. Trimming took 4 bases from V and 11 from J, leaving 14 bases between them. There are 12 residues in the CDR3. The V gene's germline CDR1 is MRHNA and CDR2 SNTAGT.

V is TRBV2 and J is TRBJ2-3, with TRBD2 matching 10 bases. The trim removed 4 bases at V and 1 base at J, leaving 5 bases unmatched. Germline CDR1 reads SNHLY; CDR2 reads FYNNEI. This CDR3 contains 16 residues. CDR3: CASSALAGVGTDTQYF. The CDR3 DNA follows: TGTGCCAGCAGTGCGCTAGCGGGAGTCGGCACAGATACGCAGTATTTT.